This T cell receptor (beta chain) derives from a study of cytomegalovirus exposure and HLA in healthy donors. A word on this clone: The target antigen is unknown.

Study-level results: Overall, approximately 180 TCR beta chains were annotated as cytomegalovirus-associated. In a later analysis, DRB1 alleles had the most associated TCRs; HLA-C alleles the fewest.

The PCR had 60 Vbeta and 13 Jbeta primers. TCRdb's table, derived via immunoSEQ multiplex PCR, lists solely in-frame clones and lacks some. The data show 130,000 or so clones, with around four fifths seen just once and approximately 1.9% held by the top ten. Germline V gene sequence: CDR1 PRHDT, CDR2 FYEKMQ (reference sequence). This CDR3 comprises 16 residues. Trimming removed 5 bases from V and 3 bases from J; junction bases left unmatched: 9. Despite likely unrecorded immune exposures, the donors were nominally healthy at the time of sampling. The V gene is TRBV13, the J gene TRBJ2-7; 11 bases align to TRBD2. This receptor was obtained from a woman aged 40 to 55 in good health and CMV-seronegative. Sequenced sample: PBMCs. The CDR3 sequence: CASSPIAGGPSYEQYF. CDR3 in DNA: TGTGCCAGCAGCCCGATAGCGGGAGGGCCCAGCTACGAGCAGTACTTC.